The following is a T cell receptor (beta chain) sequence with its context. Antigen unknown. The data originate from a study of cytomegalovirus exposure and HLA in healthy donors. Study-level results: The study put 150 or so TCR beta chains on its list as cytomegalovirus-associated. The authors later linked a missense DCLRE1C variant to TCR beta V- and J-gene trimming.

60 Vbeta and 13 Jbeta primers were used in PCR. Authors' methods: Around 11 million of 70 million to 80 million unique TCR beta chains were shared, per a later count. Here immunoSEQ multiplex PCR was the method, and the copy in TCRdb shows in-frame clones only, minus some. That table furnishes V, J and clone size, whereas the DNA furnished D and trimming. The sample consists of 150,000 to 200,000 clones, under 85% of them appearing once. The length of the CDR3 is 13 residues. Germline V gene sequence: CDR1 SEHNR, CDR2 FQNEAQ (reference sequence). V gave up 9 bases and J gave up 0 bases, with 10 bases separating them.

The clonotype was recovered from a man between 50 and 59 years old in good health and CMV-seropositive. The sequencing sample was made of PBMCs. The chain recombines TRBV7-9 with TRBJ2-3; D gene uncertain. CDR3 sequence (DNA): TGTGCCAGTCCCGGTAGTAGCACAGATACGCAGTATTTT. It is translated as CASPGSSTDTQYF.